The next 27 T cell receptor beta chains were all read from a single sample in a study of cytomegalovirus exposure and HLA in healthy donors. Sequenced by immunoSEQ multiplex PCR; TCRdb stores in-frame clones only, minus some. Among 95,000 to 150,000 clones listed, around 90% were seen once. Sequencing input: PBMCs. The receptor set was obtained from a woman between 18 and 30 years old in good health and CMV-seronegative.

This chain connects TRBV10-3 to TRBJ1-1, with unresolved D. Germline V lookup: CDR1 ENHRY, CDR2 SYGVKD. Trimming took off 5 bases at V and 0 bases at J, with 7 bases between the two ends. This CDR3 is 13 amino acids long. The CDR3 nucleotides are TGTGCCATCAGTATGACACTGAACACTGAAGCTTTCTTT. Translation: CAISMTLNTEAFF.

The rearrangement uses TRBV4-2 and TRBJ2-7, with 8 bases identical to TRBD2. CDR1 and CDR2 (germline): LGHNA, YNFKEQ. The CDR3 sequence is 18 residues long. V lost 3 bases to trimming and J lost 2 bases; unmatched junction nucleotides: 15. The CDR3 reads CASSQDFPGGGWAYEQYF. The CDR3 region has the DNA TGTGCCAGCAGCCAGGACTTCCCCGGGGGGGGGTGGGCCTACGAGCAGTACTTC.

CDR3 in amino acids: CASTLRGLGSATGELFF. The CDR3 region has the DNA TGTGCCAGCACCCTTCGAGGGCTTGGGAGCGCGACCGGGGAGCTGTTTTTT. The genes are TRBV7-2 and TRBJ2-2, with D possibly matching TRBD2 (5 bases). CDR3 length: 17 amino acids. V lost 7 bases to trimming and J lost 5 bases, with 23 bases between them. Germline-derived CDR1 and CDR2 are SGHTA and FQGNSA.

This clone was seen a few times. V usage is TRBV4-2 and J usage is TRBJ2-2; weak D call: TRBD2 (5 bases). With 0 bases removed from V and 6 bases from J, the gap between germline ends came to 11 bases. The CDR3 length is 15 residues. In germline, CDR1 is LGHNA, CDR2 YNFKEQ. The CDR3 here is CASSQEGNGAGELFF. The CDR3 nucleotides are TGTGCCAGCAGCCAAGAGGGCAACGGGGCCGGGGAGCTGTTTTTT.

The chain couples TRBV9 to TRBJ2-5, with D unclear. The germline V gene encodes CDR1 SGDLS and CDR2 YYNGEE. The length of the CDR3 is 14 residues. Between the trimmed V and J ends, which lost 0 bases and 0 bases, there was a span of 6 bases. The CDR3 DNA sequence: TGTGCCAGCAGCGTAGGGCAGTACCAAGAGACCCAGTACTTC. Its translation: CASSVGQYQETQYF.

The rearrangement joins TRBV4-1 to TRBJ2-3; 7 nucleotides agree with TRBD2. The CDR3 spans 16 residues. V shed 0 bases, J shed 2 bases, and the junction held 5 bases outside the gene matches. Germline CDR1 and CDR2: MGHRA and YSYEKL. CDR3 nucleotides: TGCGCCAGCAGCCAAGAGTGGGGGGGTTCCACAGATACGCAGTATTTT. Amino acids: CASSQEWGGSTDTQYF.

This chain links TRBV7-9 with TRBJ2-3; D possibly corresponds to TRBD1 (7 bases). CDR3 length equals 13 residues. Germline V gene sequence: CDR1 SEHNR, CDR2 FQNEAQ (reference sequence). The V gene lost 5 bases and the J gene lost 8 bases, with 14 bases spanning the gap. The CDR3 DNA sequence: TGTGCCAGCAGCGGGAACAGGGGAGGTACGCAGTATTTT. Protein sequence: CASSGNRGGTQYF.

The J gene is TRBJ2-1, the V gene TRBV4-2; 8 bases are a match to TRBD2. The germline gives CDR1 LGHNA, CDR2 YNFKEQ. V was pared by 0 bases and J by 4 bases, with 5 bases of the junction left unmatched. The CDR3 sequence is 16 residues long. The DNA for the CDR3 is TGTGCCAGCAGCCAAGATATAAGCGGGGGTTACAATGAGCAGTTCTTC. This sequence encodes CASSQDISGGYNEQFF.

This chain connects TRBV11-1 to TRBJ2-3, with D perhaps matching TRBD1 (5 bases). Germline-derived CDR1 and CDR2 are SGHAT and FQDESV (reference sequence). The germline V and J ends were trimmed by 1 base and 3 bases, with 8 bases remaining between them. The CDR3 covers 14 residues. Written as DNA, the CDR3 is TGTGCCAGCAGCTTAGAAAGGGGAACAGATACGCAGTATTTT. Its protein product is CASSLERGTDTQYF.

The chain couples TRBV6-1 to TRBJ1-4; 8 bases are shared with TRBD1. Losses at the gene ends were 4 bases for V and 7 bases for J; bases not matched to a gene: 8. The CDR3 extends over 15 amino acids. Germline V lookup: CDR1 MNHNS, CDR2 SASEGT. This CDR3 reads CASSGQGRYGEKLFF. Written as DNA, the CDR3 is TGTGCCAGCAGTGGACAGGGGAGATACGGTGAAAAACTGTTTTTT.

The chain has TRBV28 and TRBJ1-2; D is perhaps TRBD1 (5 bases). Deletions cut 5 bases from V and 6 bases from J, with 10 bases between. The germline V gene encodes CDR1 MDHEN and CDR2 SYDVKM. The length of the CDR3 is 12 residues. For the CDR3, the DNA is TGTGCCAGCAGTATTACCAGGGATGGCTACACCTTC. Protein sequence: CASSITRDGYTF.

This rearrangement joins TRBV2 to TRBJ2-2; D not resolved. Germline CDR1 reads SNHLY; CDR2 reads FYNNEI. V gave up 5 bases and J gave up 3 bases, with 7 bases separating them. This CDR3 has 13 amino acids. The DNA of the CDR3 is TGTGCCAGCAGTTATGTTTACACCGGGGAGCTGTTTTTT. Its protein product is CASSYVYTGELFF.

The gene calls are TRBV18 and TRBJ1-5, with 8 positions matching TRBD1. V was clipped by 3 bases and J by 2 bases; unmatched bases: 6. The CDR3 length is 16 residues. Germline values: CDR1 KGHSH, CDR2 LQKENI. Here the CDR3 reads CASSPMPGQGNQPQHF. In DNA form, the CDR3 reads TGTGCCAGCTCACCGATGCCGGGACAGGGCAATCAGCCCCAGCATTTT.

This chain uses TRBV2 with TRBJ2-7, with D uncertain. This CDR3 has 14 residues. Trimming took off 4 bases at V and 3 bases at J, with 13 bases between the two ends. The germline V gene has CDR1 SNHLY and CDR2 FYNNEI. CDR3 loop: CASSVDGAGYEQYF. CDR3 sequence (DNA): TGTGCCAGCAGTGTAGATGGAGCCGGCTACGAGCAGTACTTC.

The chain recombines TRBV27 with TRBJ2-6; 10 bases line up with TRBD1. The CDR3 spans 18 residues. Trimming removed 5 bases from V and 3 bases from J; junction bases left unmatched: 10. Germline-derived CDR1 and CDR2 are MNHEY and SMNVEV (reference sequence). The CDR3 loop is CASSPRTGGNSGANVLTF. DNA for the CDR3: TGTGCCAGCAGTCCCCGGACAGGGGGAAACAGTGGGGCCAACGTCCTGACTTTC.

In this sample, this clone turned up once. The chain recombines TRBV19 with TRBJ1-2; TRBD1 is a possible D gene (6 bases). Trimming stripped 7 bases from V and 4 bases from J, with 10 bases between. This CDR3 is built from 12 residues. In germline, CDR1 is LNHDA, CDR2 SQIVND (reference sequence). The CDR3, as DNA: TGTGCCAGTACCCCGGACAGCTATGGCTACACCTTC. This encodes CASTPDSYGYTF.

V gene TRBV6-6 combines with J gene TRBJ2-7; TRBD2 is a possible D gene (5 bases). Trimming removed 1 base at V and 7 bases at J, with 8 bases between. Germline V lookup: CDR1 MNHNY, CDR2 SVGAGI (reference sequence). The CDR3 has 12 residues. The CDR3 DNA reads as TGTGCCAGCAGTTACTTCAGAGGGGAGCAGTACTTC. Its translation: CASSYFRGEQYF.

The chain employs TRBV5-1 and TRBJ2-7; D is perhaps TRBD1 (5 bases). The V gene lost 0 bases and the J gene lost 2 bases, with 6 bases spanning the gap. Germline V gene sequence: CDR1 SGHRS, CDR2 YFSETQ. This CDR3 has 13 residues. CDR3 protein: CASSLETAYEQYF. CDR3 coding DNA: TGCGCCAGCAGCTTGGAGACAGCCTACGAGCAGTACTTC.

This chain joins TRBV23-1 and TRBJ1-1; 10 bases are a match to TRBD1. TRBV23-1 is an open reading frame whose function is uncertain. This CDR3 is built from 18 residues. The J segment lost 2 bases and the V segment lost 0 bases, leaving 9 bases of the junction unmatched. CDR3 residues: CASSQSCRDRGSNTEAFF. For the CDR3, the DNA is TGCGCCAGCAGTCAATCGTGCCGGGACAGGGGTTCAAACACTGAAGCTTTCTTT.

J is TRBJ1-1 and V is TRBV30, with TRBD1 matching over 7 bases. V was pared by 0 bases and J by 0 bases, with 7 bases of the junction left unmatched. Germline CDR1 and CDR2: GTSNPN and SVGIG (reference sequence). This CDR3 has 16 amino acids. The DNA for the CDR3 is TGTGCCTGGAGTGTACCCTCAGACAGGGTGAACACTGAAGCTTTCTTT. The encoded protein is CAWSVPSDRVNTEAFF. Full variable domain (outside the CDR3, taken from reference TRBV30 and TRBJ1-1): SQTIHQWPATLVQPVGSPLSLECTVEGTSNPNLYWYRQAAGRGLQLLFYSVGIGQISSEVPQNLSASRPQDRQFILSSKKLLLSDSGFYLCAWSVPSDRVNTEAFFGQGTRLTVV.

The genes are TRBV13 and TRBJ2-7; 11 bases align to TRBD2. J lost 2 bases, V lost 1 base, and 10 bases had no gene match. The germline V gene has CDR1 PRHDT and CDR2 FYEKMQ (reference sequence). This CDR3 is built from 18 residues. The CDR3 is CASSLERAGTSGPYEQYF. In nucleotides, the CDR3 is TGTGCCAGCAGCTTAGAACGAGCCGGGACTAGCGGTCCCTACGAGCAGTACTTC.

The chain recombines TRBV2 with TRBJ2-2; 11 bases are shared with TRBD2. Germline CDR1 SNHLY, CDR2 FYNNEI. J lost 4 bases, V lost 6 bases, and 10 bases had no gene match. This CDR3 comprises 17 residues. For the CDR3, the DNA is TGTGCCAGCAGGGGCGACACTAGCGGGAGTGGCACCGGGGAGCTGTTTTTT. This codes for CASRGDTSGSGTGELFF.

This clone was observed a few times. This rearrangement joins TRBV27 to TRBJ2-1; maybe TRBD2 (6 bases). The CDR3 loop spans 14 amino acids. Trimming left V 3 bases short and J 5 bases short, with 11 bases between. Per the germline V gene, CDR1 is MNHEY and CDR2 is SMNVEV (reference sequence). As DNA, the CDR3 is TGTGCCAGCAGTTTTGGGCTAGCGCACAATGAGCAGTTCTTC. This gives the protein CASSFGLAHNEQFF.

V is TRBV11-3 and J is TRBJ2-5; TRBD2 aligns across 9 bases. The CDR3 length is 16 residues. V trimming: 5 bases; J trimming: 5 bases; junction bases outside the gene matches: 12. In germline, CDR1 is SGHNT, CDR2 YENEEA. CDR3 region: CASSPKGGGARETQYF. The CDR3 DNA reads as TGTGCCAGCAGCCCAAAGGGCGGGGGGGCGCGGGAGACCCAGTACTTC.

Only a few counts were recorded for this clone. The chain recombines TRBV29-1 with TRBJ1-2, with a possible D match to TRBD1 (5 bases). The CDR3 loop spans 13 amino acids. The germline V gene has CDR1 SQVTM and CDR2 ANQGSEA. With 7 bases removed from V and 2 bases from J, the gap between germline ends came to 14 bases. CDR3 sequence: CSGAGEGNYGYTF. In nucleotides, the CDR3 is TGCAGCGGTGCGGGGGAAGGGAACTATGGCTACACCTTC.

The rearrangement joins TRBV19 to TRBJ1-2; 8 bases fit TRBD1. Trimming at V came to 1 base and at J to 8 bases, leaving 3 bases not matched to a gene. The CDR3 has 13 amino acids. CDR1 is LNHDA and CDR2 is SQIVND in the germline V gene (reference sequence). CDR3 nucleotides: TGTGCCAGTAGTATAGCCAGGGGGCGAGGCTACACCTTC. Translating gives CASSIARGRGYTF.

The J gene is TRBJ2-1, the V gene TRBV5-3; 13 bases match TRBD2. TRBV5-3 is an ORF; its function is uncertain. The CDR3 is 14 amino acids. V was pared by 6 bases and J by 7 bases, with 4 bases of the junction left unmatched. This CDR3 reads CARNGTSGDNEQFF. In DNA, the CDR3 is TGTGCCAGAAACGGGACTAGCGGGGATAATGAGCAGTTCTTC.